This entry concerns a single TCR beta chain. This CDR3 contains 15 residues. This table comes from immunoSEQ multiplex PCR, and its TCRdb copy is limited to in-frame clones, with some not included. The table records about half a million clones, roughly 88% of them present only once. This sample is part of a study of blood T cell repertoires in COVID-19. This TCR was recovered from a human donor in a cohort sampled during active COVID-19. The specimen was peripheral blood. The rearrangement joins TRBV21-1 to TRBJ1-4; no DNA check was done on the table's D call, TRBD1. TRBV21-1 constitutes a pseudogene. Here the CDR3 reads CASSKMVSGDAKLFF. The CDR3 DNA reads as TGTGCCAGCAGCAAAATGGTGTCAGGGGATGCAAAACTGTTTTTT.